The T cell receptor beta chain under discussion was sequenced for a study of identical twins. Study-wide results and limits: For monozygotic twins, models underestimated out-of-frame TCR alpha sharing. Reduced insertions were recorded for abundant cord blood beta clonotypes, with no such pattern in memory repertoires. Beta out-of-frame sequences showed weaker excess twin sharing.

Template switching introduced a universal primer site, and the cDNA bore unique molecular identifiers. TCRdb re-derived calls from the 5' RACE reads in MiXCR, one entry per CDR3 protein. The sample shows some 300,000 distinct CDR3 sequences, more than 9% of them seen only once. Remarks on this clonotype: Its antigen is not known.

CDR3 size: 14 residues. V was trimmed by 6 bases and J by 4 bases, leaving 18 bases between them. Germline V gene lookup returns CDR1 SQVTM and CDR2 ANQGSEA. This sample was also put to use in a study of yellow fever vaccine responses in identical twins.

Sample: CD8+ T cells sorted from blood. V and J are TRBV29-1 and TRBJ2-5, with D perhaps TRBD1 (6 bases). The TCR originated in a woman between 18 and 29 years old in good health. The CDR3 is CSVGPNRATETQYF. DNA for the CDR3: TGCAGCGTCGGCCCCAACAGGGCTACAGAGACCCAGTACTTC.